The 30 T cell receptor beta chains below come from one sample, sequenced in a study of blood T cells in healthy people across ages. A sample-barcoded 5' primer and a J-beta primer mix were used in a second PCR of roughly 6 to 12 cycles. One entry per CDR3 protein results from TCRdb running MiXCR on the 5' RACE reads. In the table there are roughly 2 million distinct CDR3 sequences, less than 50% of which are singletons. The source material was blood. These receptors originate from a woman between 35 and 50 years old in good health.

The genes are TRBV7-2 and TRBJ2-5; 8 bases match TRBD2. The germline V gene encodes CDR1 SGHTA and CDR2 FQGNSA. The V segment lost 5 bases and the J segment 5 bases; nucleotides outside the gene matches: 13. The CDR3 loop spans 16 amino acids. In nucleotides, the CDR3 is TGTGCCAGCAGCCCCCTCGGAGCGGGGGATAGGGAGACCCAGTACTTC. This codes for CASSPLGAGDRETQYF.

This clonotype was counted a few times. V is TRBV20-1 and J is TRBJ2-1, with 9 bases aligning to TRBD1. This CDR3 region has 16 residues. From germline, CDR1 is DFQATT and CDR2 SNEGSKA (reference sequence). The V and J ends lost 3 bases and 1 base, in that order; junction bases with no gene match: 7. CDR3 in DNA: TGCAGTGCTAGCAGCCCGGGACAGGGATCCTACAATGAGCAGTTCTTC. Its protein product is CSASSPGQGSYNEQFF.

The V gene is TRBV6-5, the J gene TRBJ2-3, with 10 bases that match TRBD1. The germline gives CDR1 MNHEY, CDR2 SVGAGI. Trimming took 0 bases from V and 2 from J; bases not matched to a gene: 5. The CDR3 sequence is 17 residues long. The CDR3 sequence is CASSYSTGQGYTDTQYF. The CDR3 DNA reads TGTGCCAGCAGTTACTCGACGGGACAGGGGTACACAGATACGCAGTATTTT.

In DNA form, the CDR3 reads TGCGCCAGCAGCTTAGGTCCGAGACAGTTTCCCTCTGGGGCCAACGTCCTGACTTTC. This encodes CASSLGPRQFPSGANVLTF. The rearrangement links TRBV5-1 to TRBJ2-6; D is possibly TRBD1 (5 bases). Germline V gene lookup returns CDR1 SGHRS and CDR2 YFSETQ. The CDR3 length is 19 residues. The V gene lost 2 bases and the J gene lost 0 bases, with 18 bases spanning the gap.

The V and J genes are TRBV20-1 and TRBJ2-1; 7 bases are a match to TRBD1. The length of the CDR3 is 15 residues. CDR1 is DFQATT and CDR2 is SNEGSKA in the germline V gene (reference sequence). V gave up 4 bases and J gave up 8 bases; unmatched junction bases: 14. CDR3 residues: CSAISSKGAGDEQFF. The CDR3, as DNA: TGCAGTGCTATTTCCTCCAAGGGGGCTGGGGATGAGCAGTTCTTC.

The chain combines TRBV7-9 with TRBJ1-2; 7 nucleotides line up with TRBD1. The CDR3 is made up of 15 amino acids. CDR1 and CDR2 from the germline V gene are SEHNR and FQNEAQ (reference sequence). V lost 7 bases and J lost 3; bases outside the gene matches: 11. CDR3 sequence reads: CASTSRSTGDYGYTF. CDR3 nucleotides: TGTGCCAGCACATCTAGGTCCACAGGGGACTATGGCTACACCTTC.

The rearrangement joins TRBV6-2 or TRBV6-3 to TRBJ2-1, with D perhaps TRBD1 (5 bases). CDR1 and CDR2 from the germline V gene are MNHEY and SVGEGT. The V gene lost 2 bases and the J gene lost 8 bases, with 7 bases spanning the gap. The CDR3 length is 12 residues. For the CDR3, the DNA is TGTGCCAGCAGTTACCCAGGGCATGAGCAGTTCTTC. Protein: CASSYPGHEQFF.

J is TRBJ1-6 and V is TRBV6-1, with 10 nucleotides matching TRBD1. The CDR3 totals 14 residues. The germline gives CDR1 MNHNS, CDR2 SASEGT. Trimming at V came to 4 bases and at J to 10 bases, leaving 4 bases not matched to a gene. The CDR3 DNA reads as TGTGCCAGCAGTGCGACAGGGGGCTTGTCACCCCTCCACTTT. As protein: CASSATGGLSPLHF.

The genes are TRBV6-5 and TRBJ1-1; no clear D. Germline lookup yields CDR1 MNHEY and CDR2 SVGAGI. The CDR3 sequence is 14 residues long. V lost 5 bases and J 3 bases, leaving 13 bases between the germline ends. CDR3 protein: CASSTQVADTEAFF. CDR3 in DNA: TGTGCCAGCAGTACCCAGGTCGCCGACACTGAAGCTTTCTTT.

The V gene is TRBV18, the J gene TRBJ2-5; D is possibly TRBD2 (6 bases). Germline V gene data show CDR1 as KGHSH and CDR2 as LQKENI. The germline V and J ends were trimmed by 3 bases and 5 bases, with 16 bases remaining between them. This CDR3 spans 15 amino acids. The CDR3 coding sequence is TGTGCCAGCTCACCTGCGGGATCCCAGCGGGAGACCCAGTACTTC. Translation: CASSPAGSQRETQYF.

The rearrangement uses TRBV29-1 and TRBJ2-3; a weak D match, TRBD2 (6 bases). Between the trimmed V and J ends, which lost 0 bases and 0 bases, there was a span of 19 bases. The V gene's germline CDR1 is SQVTM and CDR2 ANQGSEA. CDR3 length equals 18 residues. The CDR3 DNA is TGCAGCGTTGAAGATGGTACGGCGATAGCGGATAGCACAGATACGCAGTATTTT. Translation: CSVEDGTAIADSTDTQYF.

This clonotype appeared a few times. The chain uses TRBV4-3 and TRBJ2-1, with 8 bases matching TRBD2. Losses at the gene ends were 0 bases for V and 4 bases for J; bases not matched to a gene: 8. This CDR3 has 17 amino acids. Germline values: CDR1 LGHNA, CDR2 YSLEER. CDR3 in amino acids: CASSQDLGTRVYNEQFF. CDR3 bases: TGCGCCAGCAGCCAAGATCTCGGGACTAGGGTGTACAATGAGCAGTTCTTC.

The gene calls are TRBV7-9 and TRBJ2-7; 8 bases are shared with TRBD2. The J call is uncertain, as TRBJ2-5 better fits the DNA end. Germline values: CDR1 SEHNR, CDR2 FQNEAQ (reference sequence). The CDR3 spans 14 residues. CDR3 DNA sequence: TGTGCCAGCAGCTCGGGACTAGGAGGAGAGACCCAGTACTTC. It is translated as CASSSGLGGETQYF.

The V call is TRBV7-8, the J call TRBJ2-5, with 13 bases identical to TRBD2. With V trimmed by 6 bases and J by 11 bases, 15 bases remained unmatched. The CDR3 is 16 amino acids. In germline, CDR1 is SGHVS, CDR2 FQNEAQ. CDR3: CASSWTSGGNYDEQYF. CDR3 sequence (DNA): TGTGCCAGCAGTTGGACTAGCGGGGGAAACTACGATGAGCAGTACTTC. The full variable domain, completed using reference TRBV7-8 and TRBJ2-5, is GAGVSQSPRYKVAKRGQDVALRCDPISGHVSLFWYQQALGQGPEFLTYFQNEAQLDKSGLPSDRFFAERPEGSVSTLKIQRTQQEDSAVYLCASSWTSGGNYDEQYFGPGTRLLVL.

The V call is TRBV4-1, the J call TRBJ2-7; D gene unclear. This CDR3 is 16 amino acids long. Between the trimmed V and J ends, which lost 2 bases and 3 bases, there was a span of 17 bases. CDR1 MGHRA and CDR2 YSYEKL come from the germline V gene. The CDR3 region has the DNA TGCGCCAGCAGCCAAACACGGTCCCTAGGGAACTACGAGCAGTACTTC. Translation gives CASSQTRSLGNYEQYF.

The V gene is TRBV3-1, the J gene TRBJ2-7, with 8 bases lining up with TRBD1. CDR1 and CDR2 from the germline V gene are LGHDT and YNNKEL (reference sequence). V gave up 2 bases and J gave up 0 bases; unmatched junction bases: 6. The CDR3 has 16 residues. CDR3 sequence reads: CASSQRGQGSSYEQYF. DNA of the CDR3: TGTGCCAGCAGCCAACGAGGACAGGGCAGCTCCTACGAGCAGTACTTC.

The chain joins TRBV20-1 to TRBJ2-3; D gene uncertain. This CDR3 has 15 residues. Per the germline V gene, CDR1 is DFQATT and CDR2 is SNEGSKA (reference sequence). Trimming took off 6 bases at V and 0 bases at J, with 16 bases between the two ends. The CDR3 sequence is CSAAREDGSTDTQYF. The DNA for the CDR3 is TGCAGTGCCGCCCGCGAGGATGGGAGCACAGATACGCAGTATTTT.

The chain links TRBV20-1 to TRBJ2-3; D possibly matches TRBD1 or TRBD2 (5 bases each). V was clipped by 5 bases and J by 2 bases, with 20 bases between them. Per the germline V gene, CDR1 is DFQATT and CDR2 is SNEGSKA (reference sequence). The CDR3 runs 16 residues. The CDR3 bases are TGCAGTGCTCCATATGGGACCTTCAATATCACAGATACGCAGTATTTT. The encoded protein is CSAPYGTFNITDTQYF.

The CDR3 DNA follows: TGTGCCAGCAGTCTGGCGATGGCAGGCCGGAATCAGCCCCAGCATTTT. Translated: CASSLAMAGRNQPQHF. The chain has TRBV28 and TRBJ1-5; D is ambiguous. This CDR3 spans 16 amino acids. Between the trimmed V and J ends, which lost 5 bases and 4 bases, there was a span of 18 bases. Germline V gene sequence: CDR1 MDHEN, CDR2 SYDVKM.

A remark on this clonotype: A much larger clone differs from this one at a single base, so this may be a read error. The rearrangement uses TRBV5-1 and TRBJ2-7, with D tentatively TRBD2 (5 bases). V lost 3 bases and J lost 3, with 10 bases in between. The CDR3 has 13 amino acids. Germline CDR1 and CDR2: SGHRS and YFSETQ. The CDR3 here is CASSWRLGYEQYF. The CDR3 bases are TGCGCCAGCAGCTGGAGGCTCGGCTACGAGCAGTACTTC.

This clonotype has only a few counts. V usage is TRBV4-2 and J usage is TRBJ1-4; 8 bases are a match to TRBD1. This CDR3 has 14 amino acids. Per the germline V gene, CDR1 is LGHNA and CDR2 is YNFKEQ. Unmatched junction bases numbered 5, after V lost 4 bases and J lost 7 bases. CDR3 in DNA: TGTGCCAGCAGCCCAGGGGGCGTCGGTGAAAAACTGTTTTTT. Encoded protein: CASSPGGVGEKLFF.

The gene calls are TRBV24-1 and TRBJ2-3; D not resolved. Per the germline V gene, CDR1 is KGHDR and CDR2 is SFDVKD. This CDR3 spans 12 amino acids. Trimming cost V 5 bases and J 6 bases, with 8 bases left between them. The CDR3 DNA sequence: TGTGCCACCAGTGTGTATGGGGATACGCAGTATTTT. This codes for CATSVYGDTQYF.

This chain joins TRBV20-1 and TRBJ2-7; D tentatively reads TRBD1 or TRBD2 (6 bases each). The DNA matches TRBJ2-5 better at its end, which makes the J call doubtful. The CDR3 loop spans 16 amino acids. Looked up from germline, CDR1 is DFQATT and CDR2 is SNEGSKA (reference sequence). CDR3 sequence reads: CSADRGAPVYWETQYF. DNA for the CDR3: TGCAGTGCTGATAGGGGGGCTCCCGTTTACTGGGAGACCCAGTACTTC.

The rearrangement links TRBV10-3 to TRBJ1-2; 9 nucleotides match TRBD1. This CDR3 region has 14 residues. Per germline, CDR1 ENHRY and CDR2 SYGVKD. V gave up 6 bases and J gave up 7 bases; unmatched junction bases: 9. The CDR3 spells CAIRGQGGDAGYTF. DNA for the CDR3: TGTGCCATCAGGGGACAGGGAGGGGATGCTGGCTACACCTTC.

This rearrangement joins TRBV20-1 to TRBJ2-4; maybe TRBD1 (5 bases). Matching the DNA end better, TRBJ2-7 makes the J call doubtful. Germline values: CDR1 DFQATT, CDR2 SNEGSKA (reference sequence). This CDR3 is 14 amino acids long. The CDR3 is CSARVQKGRNEQYF. DNA for the CDR3: TGCAGTGCTAGAGTACAAAAGGGGCGAAACGAGCAGTACTTC.

The genes are TRBV6-2 or TRBV6-3 and TRBJ1-5; 8 nucleotides align to TRBD1. This CDR3 contains 14 residues. Per germline, CDR1 MNHEY and CDR2 SVGEGT. Trimming cost V 6 bases and J 5 bases; bases outside gene matches: 6. The CDR3 DNA sequence: TGTGCCAGCAGCCCCGGACAGGGTTATCAGCCCCAGCATTTT. It yields the protein CASSPGQGYQPQHF.

This rearrangement joins TRBV28 to TRBJ2-3; possibly TRBD2 for D (6 bases). The CDR3 totals 14 residues. Trimming left V 6 bases short and J 5 bases short, with 15 bases between. The germline CDR1 and CDR2 sequences are MDHEN and SYDVKM. The chain's CDR3 is CASSPSGALDTQYF. CDR3 sequence (DNA): TGTGCCAGCAGCCCCTCGGGAGCCCTAGATACGCAGTATTTT.

The chain recombines TRBV7-6 with TRBJ2-1, with D unclear. In germline, CDR1 is SGHVS, CDR2 FNYEAQ. Trimming pared 2 bases from V and 1 base from J, leaving 18 bases between. The CDR3 length is 18 residues. CDR3 bases: TGTGCCAGCAGCTTACTGCGAGCGAGTCCCAGTTCCTACAATGAGCAGTTCTTC. Encoded protein: CASSLLRASPSSYNEQFF.

The chain combines TRBV7-9 with TRBJ2-3; D is perhaps TRBD1 (6 bases). The V end was cut by 4 bases, the J end by 2 bases, with 13 bases between. Germline lookup yields CDR1 SEHNR and CDR2 FQNEAQ (reference sequence). This CDR3 contains 15 residues. CDR3 bases: TGTGCCAGCAGCTCAGGGGACACGACCACAGATACGCAGTATTTT. Amino acid sequence: CASSSGDTTTDTQYF.

This clonotype has only one observation. This chain links TRBV7-3 with TRBJ2-5, with a tentative D call TRBD2 (6 bases). This CDR3 has 15 amino acids. Per the germline V gene, CDR1 is SGHTA and CDR2 is FQGTGA. Trimming took 2 bases from V and 5 from J, leaving 15 bases between them. CDR3 in amino acids: CASSLGGLLGETQYF. Written as DNA, the CDR3 is TGTGCCAGCAGCTTAGGAGGGCTTCTCGGTGAGACCCAGTACTTC.